The 12 T cell receptor beta chains given below trace back to one sample, sequenced in a study of CD8+ T cells in alopecia areata. The sequencing template was cDNA reverse transcribed from extracted RNA. The data were produced by immunoSEQ multiplex PCR, yet TCRdb's version contains in-frame clones alone and is incomplete. The sample has 150,000 or so clones, nearly 55% seen once. The treatment was: oral pan-JAK inhibitor, 5-10 mg twice daily. Sequenced material: CD8+ T cells sorted from blood, taken at week 4, from a patient treated with tofacitinib. These receptors were collected from a human donor with alopecia areata.

This chain links TRBV30 with TRBJ2-7, with 7 bases lining up with TRBD1. With 2 bases clipped from V and 4 bases from J, the junction kept 2 bases outside the gene matches. The CDR3 contains 12 residues. CDR1 GTSNPN and CDR2 SVGIG come from the germline V gene (reference sequence). The CDR3 bases are TGTGCCTGGAGTCCACAGGGGTACGAGCAGTACTTC. It is translated as CAWSPQGYEQYF.

The chain recombines TRBV15 with TRBJ2-7; D could derive from TRBD1 or TRBD2 (5 bases each). CDR3 size: 16 residues. CDR1 is LNHNV, CDR2 YYDKDF, per germline (reference sequence). V dropped 1 base and J dropped 3 bases, with 16 bases sitting between them. The CDR3 sequence is CATSRAGIVGDYEQYF. The CDR3 nucleotides are TGTGCCACCAGCAGAGCCGGGATTGTGGGGGACTACGAGCAGTACTTC.

This clone was found a few times. The genes are TRBV6-5 and TRBJ2-5; D may match TRBD1 or TRBD2 (5 bases each). The CDR3 is 11 amino acids. V was clipped by 8 bases and J by 5 bases, with 9 bases between them. Germline CDR1 reads MNHEY; CDR2 reads SVGAGI. CDR3 nucleotide sequence: TGTGCCAGCCAGAGGGGTGAGACCCAGTACTTC. Encoded protein: CASQRGETQYF.

V is TRBV20-1 and J is TRBJ2-1; D gene uncertain. V was cut by 1 base and J by 6 bases, with 4 bases left in between. Germline assignment: CDR1 DFQATT and CDR2 SNEGSKA (reference sequence). There are 11 residues in the CDR3. CDR3 nucleotides: TGCAGTGCTAGAGGGCCCAATGAGCAGTTCTTC. It is translated as CSARGPNEQFF.

In this sample, this clone turned up a few times. V gene TRBV29-1 combines with J gene TRBJ2-5; a weak D match, TRBD2 (5 bases). This CDR3 is 15 amino acids long. Deletions cut 2 bases from V and 4 bases from J, with 17 bases between. Germline V CDR1 and CDR2: SQVTM, ANQGSEA. In DNA form, the CDR3 reads TGCAGCGTTGAAAATAGAGGCGGGCGTCGAGAGACCCAGTACTTC. Translated: CSVENRGGRRETQYF. The complete variable domain, with remaining parts taken from reference TRBV29-1 and TRBJ2-5, reads SAVISQKPSRDICQRGTSLTIQCQVDSQVTMMFWYRQQPGQSLTLIATANQGSEATYESGFVIDKFPISRPNLTFSTLTVSNMSPEDSSIYLCSVENRGGRRETQYFGPGTRLLVL.

The chain has TRBV7-9 and TRBJ1-1, with no clear D. Trimming removed 6 bases from V and 10 bases from J, with 15 bases in between. Germline V gene lookup returns CDR1 SEHNR and CDR2 FQNEAQ (reference sequence). The CDR3 runs to 12 residues. Written as DNA, the CDR3 is TGTGCCAGCAGTCCGTCGGCCTTTCCAGCTTTCTTT. Encoded protein: CASSPSAFPAFF.

The gene calls are TRBV10-3 and TRBJ1-5; no definite D call. Germline assignment: CDR1 ENHRY and CDR2 SYGVKD. CDR3 length equals 15 residues. V gave up 0 bases and J gave up 0 bases, with 6 bases separating them. The CDR3 spells CAISESVVSNQPQHF. The CDR3, as DNA: TGTGCCATCAGTGAGTCCGTTGTTAGCAATCAGCCCCAGCATTTT.

The chain carries TRBV30 and TRBJ2-1; D is perhaps TRBD1 or TRBD2 (6 bases each). Trimming removed 8 bases from V and 5 bases from J, with 7 bases in between. The CDR3 has 10 amino acids. The V gene's germline CDR1 is GTSNPN and CDR2 SVGIG (reference sequence). CDR3 sequence reads: CARGHNEQFF. DNA for the CDR3: TGTGCCCGGGGGCACAATGAGCAGTTCTTC.

The gene calls are TRBV5-4 and TRBJ2-4, with unresolved D. CDR3 length equals 11 residues. Germline V gene sequence: CDR1 SGHNT, CDR2 YYREEE (reference sequence). Trimming removed 4 bases from V and 9 bases from J, with 8 bases in between. The CDR3 sequence is CASSAPGIQYF. The CDR3 bases are TGTGCCAGCAGCGCGCCTGGCATTCAGTACTTC.

This chain joins TRBV25-1 and TRBJ2-3; 9 bases are a match to TRBD2. The CDR3 runs 17 residues. Germline CDR1 reads MGHDK; CDR2 reads SYGVNS. Unmatched junction bases numbered 9, after V lost 2 bases and J lost 3 bases. This chain's CDR3 is CASSEDPAGGITDTQYF. DNA of the CDR3: TGTGCCAGCAGTGAAGATCCAGCGGGGGGAATTACAGATACGCAGTATTTT. The entire variable domain, with the rest obtained from reference TRBV25-1 and TRBJ2-3, is as follows: EADIYQTPRYLVIGTGKKITLECSQTMGHDKMYWYQQDPGMELHLIHYSYGVNSTEKGDLSSESTVSRIRTEHFPLTLESARPSHTSQYLCASSEDPAGGITDTQYFGPGTRLTVL.

The V gene is TRBV6-6, the J gene TRBJ1-1; D remains ambiguous. Germline CDR1 reads MNHNY; CDR2 reads SVGAGI (reference sequence). The CDR3 is 13 residues long. Trimming removed 0 bases at V and 5 bases at J, with 7 bases between. The CDR3 region is CASSYSNPTEAFF. As DNA, the CDR3 is TGTGCCAGCAGTTACTCGAATCCTACTGAAGCTTTCTTT.

This clone was seen a few times. The V and J genes are TRBV27 and TRBJ2-7, with D perhaps TRBD1 (5 bases). The V gene lost 0 bases and the J gene lost 1 base, with 7 bases spanning the gap. From germline, CDR1 is MNHEY and CDR2 SMNVEV (reference sequence). This CDR3 is built from 14 residues. The CDR3 region is CASSLSPGSYEQYF. DNA for the CDR3: TGTGCCAGCAGTTTATCCCCAGGGTCCTACGAGCAGTACTTC.